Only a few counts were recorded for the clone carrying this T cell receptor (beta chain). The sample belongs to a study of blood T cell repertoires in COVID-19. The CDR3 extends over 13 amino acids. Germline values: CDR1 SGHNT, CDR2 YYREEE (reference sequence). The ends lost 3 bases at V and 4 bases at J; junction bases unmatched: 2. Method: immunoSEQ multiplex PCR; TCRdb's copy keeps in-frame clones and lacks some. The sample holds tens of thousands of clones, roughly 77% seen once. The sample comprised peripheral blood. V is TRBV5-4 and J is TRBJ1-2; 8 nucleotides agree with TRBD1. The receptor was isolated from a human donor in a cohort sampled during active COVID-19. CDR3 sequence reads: CASSWTGSYGYTF. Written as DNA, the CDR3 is TGTGCCAGCAGCTGGACAGGGAGCTATGGCTACACCTTC.